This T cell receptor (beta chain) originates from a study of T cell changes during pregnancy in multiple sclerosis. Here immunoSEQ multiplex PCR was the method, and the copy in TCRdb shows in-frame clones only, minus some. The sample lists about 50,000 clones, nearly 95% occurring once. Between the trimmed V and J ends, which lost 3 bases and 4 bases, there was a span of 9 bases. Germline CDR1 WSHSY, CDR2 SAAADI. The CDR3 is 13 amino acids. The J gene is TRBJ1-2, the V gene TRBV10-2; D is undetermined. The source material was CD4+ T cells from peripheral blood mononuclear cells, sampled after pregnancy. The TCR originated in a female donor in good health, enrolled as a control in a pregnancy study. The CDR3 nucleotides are TGCGCCAGCAGTGAACGGGATTTCTATGGCTACACCTTC. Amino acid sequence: CASSERDFYGYTF.